Each of the 25 T cell receptor beta chains below was sequenced from the same sample in a study of radiotherapy plus CTLA-4 blockade in lung cancer. The assay was immunoSEQ multiplex PCR, and TCRdb's table has in-frame clones only and misses some. The sample contains about 70,000 clones, about 80% of which appear only once. Sequences were derived from peripheral blood, sampled from a patient treated with radiotherapy plus ipilimumab. All receptors come from a human donor with non-small cell lung cancer who had a complete response to radiotherapy plus ipilimumab.

The rearrangement joins TRBV6-1 to TRBJ1-5, with TRBD1 matching over 10 bases. The V gene's germline CDR1 is MNHNS and CDR2 SASEGT. This CDR3 is built from 16 residues. With 2 bases clipped from V and 4 bases from J, the junction kept 5 bases outside the gene matches. The CDR3 DNA follows: TGTGCCAGCAGTGAAACTCGGACAGGGGGTAATCAGCCCCAGCATTTT. Its translation is CASSETRTGGNQPQHF.

V is TRBV19 and J is TRBJ1-1; 8 bases fit TRBD1. J gave up 5 bases and V 6 bases, and 5 bases lay outside the gene matches. The CDR3 runs to 13 residues. Per the germline V gene, CDR1 is LNHDA and CDR2 is SQIVND (reference sequence). In nucleotides, the CDR3 is TGTGCCAGTAGACCAGGGGGCTGGACTGAAGCTTTCTTT. The encoded protein is CASRPGGWTEAFF.

This clone showed up just once. The chain is built from TRBV7-9 and TRBJ2-5, with TRBD1 identical over 7 bases. This CDR3 contains 15 residues. Trimming took 4 bases from V and 0 from J; bases not matched to a gene: 5. CDR1 SEHNR and CDR2 FQNEAQ come from the germline V gene (reference sequence). This CDR3 is CASSSGQVYQETQYF. The CDR3 region has the DNA TGTGCCAGCAGCTCAGGACAGGTGTACCAAGAGACCCAGTACTTC.

This rearrangement joins TRBV6-5 to TRBJ1-2, with D perhaps matching TRBD1 (6 bases). CDR1 is MNHEY and CDR2 is SVGAGI in the germline V gene. The CDR3 is 15 amino acids. V lost 3 bases and J 6 bases, leaving 17 bases between the germline ends. The CDR3 sequence: CASSYQGMGRDGYTF. The CDR3 nucleotides are TGTGCCAGCAGTTATCAGGGGATGGGGCGCGATGGCTACACCTTC.

The chain couples TRBV5-4 to TRBJ1-3; 12 bases map to TRBD1. CDR1 SGHNT and CDR2 YYREEE come from the germline V gene (reference sequence). The CDR3 is 17 amino acids. Unmatched junction bases numbered 6, after V lost 4 bases and J lost 1 base. The CDR3 spells CASSLGTGGISGNTIYF. The DNA for the CDR3 is TGTGCCAGCAGCCTTGGGACAGGGGGCATATCTGGAAACACCATATATTTT.

The genes are TRBV15 and TRBJ1-5; D is uncertain. Germline-derived CDR1 and CDR2 are LNHNV and YYDKDF (reference sequence). V dropped 0 bases and J dropped 1 base, with 7 bases sitting between them. CDR3 length: 15 residues. CDR3 coding DNA: TGTGCCACCAGCAGAGATCTAGGGAGCAATCAGCCCCAGCATTTT. As protein: CATSRDLGSNQPQHF.

The chain uses TRBV18 and TRBJ1-1; D not certain. V was shortened by 4 bases and J by 1 base, with 10 bases between the two germline ends. This CDR3 is built from 14 residues. Germline V gene sequence: CDR1 KGHSH, CDR2 LQKENI. The CDR3 bases are TGTGCCAGCTCACGGGCAGTAACGAACACTGAAGCTTTCTTT. Residues: CASSRAVTNTEAFF.

This clone was detected once. The V gene is TRBV6-6, the J gene TRBJ1-2; 7 positions match TRBD1. Trimming took 0 bases from V and 8 from J; bases not matched to a gene: 9. Germline CDR1 MNHNY, CDR2 SVGAGI (reference sequence). The CDR3 is made up of 15 amino acids. CDR3 in DNA: TGTGCCAGCAGTTACTCACGGGGGACAGCCGTAGGCTACACCTTC. Encoded protein: CASSYSRGTAVGYTF.

The CDR3 here is CASSQGQGSYEQYF. CDR3 bases: TGTGCCAGCAGCCAGGGACAGGGGAGCTACGAGCAGTACTTC. The chain recombines TRBV14 with TRBJ2-7, with 10 bases aligning to TRBD1. There are 14 residues in the CDR3. The J segment lost 3 bases and the V segment lost 3 bases, leaving 2 bases of the junction unmatched. Germline V gene lookup returns CDR1 SGHDN and CDR2 FVKESK. The full variable domain, completed using reference TRBV14 and TRBJ2-7, is EAGVTQFPSHSVIEKGQTVTLRCDPISGHDNLYWYRRVMGKEIKFLLHFVKESKQDESGMPNNRFLAERTGGTYSTLKVQPAELEDSGVYFCASSQGQGSYEQYFGPGTRLTVT.

This clone has just a few counts. The rearrangement joins TRBV5-4 to TRBJ1-1, with D unclear. The ends were cut back, 0 bases at V and 9 bases at J, with 6 bases in the middle. CDR3 length: 11 amino acids. The germline V gene has CDR1 SGHNT and CDR2 YYREEE (reference sequence). CDR3 nucleotides: TGTGCCAGCAGCTTGGGTACCCAAGCTTTCTTT. Protein sequence: CASSLGTQAFF.

This chain connects TRBV7-2 to TRBJ2-1; D unclear. Germline lookup yields CDR1 SGHTA and CDR2 FQGNSA. The CDR3 consists of 14 residues. V lost 5 bases and J 7 bases, leaving 15 bases between the germline ends. The CDR3 loop reads CASSPRPRKNEQFF. The DNA for the CDR3 is TGTGCCAGCAGCCCAAGACCGAGGAAGAATGAGCAGTTCTTC. Full variable domain (outside the CDR3, taken from reference TRBV7-2 and TRBJ2-1): GAGVSQSPSNKVTEKGKDVELRCDPISGHTALYWYRQSLGQGLEFLIYFQGNSAPDKSGLPSDRFSAERTGGSVSTLTIQRTQQEDSAVYLCASSPRPRKNEQFFGPGTRLTVL.

The rearrangement links TRBV21-1 to TRBJ2-1. TRBV21-1 is listed as a pseudogene. This CDR3 contains 18 residues. The CDR3 spells CASSKRQIGLLVYSEQFF. DNA of the CDR3: TGTGCCAGCAGCAAACGCCAGATCGGTCTCCTAGTCTACAGTGAGCAGTTCTTC.

The J gene is TRBJ2-3, the V gene TRBV27; tentative D call: TRBD1 (6 bases). The CDR3 has 12 residues. Per the germline V gene, CDR1 is MNHEY and CDR2 is SMNVEV (reference sequence). Trimming took off 8 bases at V and 4 bases at J, with 10 bases between the two ends. CDR3 loop: CASRQAADTQYF. DNA for the CDR3: TGTGCCAGCCGACAGGCGGCAGATACGCAGTATTTT.

This clone was picked up a small number of times. V gene TRBV30 combines with J gene TRBJ2-1; 7 nucleotides line up with TRBD2. Germline CDR1 and CDR2: GTSNPN and SVGIG (reference sequence). Trimming took 2 bases from V and 0 from J; bases not matched to a gene: 7. The CDR3 loop spans 16 amino acids. CDR3 coding DNA: TGTGCCTGGAGTCCCCCGCGGGGGAACTCCTACAATGAGCAGTTCTTC. This translates into CAWSPPRGNSYNEQFF.

The chain employs TRBV15 and TRBJ2-2, with D perhaps TRBD2 (6 bases). The germline V gene encodes CDR1 LNHNV and CDR2 YYDKDF (reference sequence). The CDR3 has 15 residues. Trimming removed 7 bases from V and 2 bases from J, with 14 bases in between. The CDR3 DNA reads TGTGCCACCATCCAGGAGGGGCGCAACACCGGGGAGCTGTTTTTT. Protein sequence: CATIQEGRNTGELFF.

V and J are TRBV6-6 and TRBJ1-4; D gene uncertain. Trimming took off 7 bases at V and 8 bases at J, with 14 bases between the two ends. CDR1 is MNHNY, CDR2 SVGAGI, per germline (reference sequence). CDR3 size: 13 residues. The CDR3 bases are TGTGCCAGCAACGGACGAGCGGAGGAAAAACTGTTTTTT. Translation: CASNGRAEEKLFF.

The V gene is TRBV15, the J gene TRBJ1-2; 8 bases align to TRBD1. The V gene end was trimmed by 1 base and the J gene end by 2 bases; junction bases not matched to a gene: 0. The germline V gene encodes CDR1 LNHNV and CDR2 YYDKDF (reference sequence). The CDR3 totals 14 residues. CDR3 coding DNA: TGTGCCACCAGCAGAGGACAGGGGAACTATGGCTACACCTTC. Translating gives CATSRGQGNYGYTF.

V is TRBV11-2 and J is TRBJ2-7; D remains ambiguous. Trimming took 4 bases from V and 2 from J, leaving 12 bases between them. Germline V gives CDR1 SGHAT, CDR2 FQNNGV. The CDR3 extends over 14 amino acids. Here the CDR3 reads CASSSLRHPYEQYF. The CDR3 DNA sequence: TGTGCCAGCAGCTCCCTGCGACATCCCTACGAGCAGTACTTC.

The rearrangement uses TRBV4-3 and TRBJ2-3; no clear D gene. V lost 1 base and J lost 10, with 12 bases in between. Germline values: CDR1 LGHNA, CDR2 YSLEER. The CDR3 contains 13 residues. The CDR3 DNA reads as TGCGCCAGCAGCCAAGGAGAGCGTAGTCCGCAGTATTTT. The encoded protein is CASSQGERSPQYF.

The chain has TRBV11-3 and TRBJ2-3, with 8 bases lining up with TRBD2. The CDR3 loop spans 14 amino acids. V gave up 5 bases and J gave up 4 bases; unmatched junction bases: 5. Germline values: CDR1 SGHNT, CDR2 YENEEA. The CDR3 nucleotides are TGTGCCAGCAGCAAAGCGGGAGTGCCAGATACGCAGTATTTT. Translated: CASSKAGVPDTQYF.

This clone was recorded once. This chain uses TRBV10-3 with TRBJ2-3; 11 bases agree with TRBD2. J was trimmed by 0 bases and V by 4 bases; bases with no gene match: 6. From germline, CDR1 is ENHRY and CDR2 SYGVKD. The CDR3 sequence is 17 residues long. For the CDR3, the DNA is TGTGCCATCAGTGGAGGGACTAGCGGCCCTAGCACAGATACGCAGTATTTT. Amino acids: CAISGGTSGPSTDTQYF.

This clone was observed a handful of times. This chain connects TRBV14 to TRBJ2-5; tentatively, D is TRBD2 (6 bases). CDR1 SGHDN and CDR2 FVKESK come from the germline V gene. The CDR3 has 16 amino acids. The V and J ends lost 0 bases and 0 bases respectively, with 11 bases between them. The CDR3 region has the DNA TGTGCCAGCAGCCAAGAGGGACTGCGGTACCAAGAGACCCAGTACTTC. Its protein is CASSQEGLRYQETQYF.

This chain uses TRBV12-5 with TRBJ1-2, with D uncertain. The germline gives CDR1 LGHNT, CDR2 FRNRAP. The V and J ends lost 2 bases and 7 bases respectively, with 11 bases between them. The CDR3 sequence is 13 residues long. As DNA, the CDR3 is TGTGCTAGTGGTTTGTCGGAGGGCGCTGGCTACACCTTC. This translates into CASGLSEGAGYTF. The whole variable domain, filled in from reference TRBV12-5 and TRBJ1-2, reads DARVTQTPRHKVTEMGQEVTMRCQPILGHNTVFWYRQTMMQGLELLAYFRNRAPLDDSGMPKDRFSAEMPDATLATLKIQPSEPRDSAVYFCASGLSEGAGYTFGSGTRLTVV.

The table lists this clone with a count of one. The gene calls are TRBV15 and TRBJ2-1; a weak D match, TRBD1 (6 bases). Between the trimmed V and J ends, which lost 5 bases and 0 bases, there was a span of 14 bases. CDR3 length: 16 residues. Looked up from germline, CDR1 is LNHNV and CDR2 is YYDKDF (reference sequence). For the CDR3, the DNA is TGTGCCACCAGCGGACTCGACAGGAACTCCTACAATGAGCAGTTCTTC. Translation gives CATSGLDRNSYNEQFF.

V and J are TRBV29-1 and TRBJ2-5; D perhaps matches TRBD2 (6 bases). Trimming stripped 7 bases from V and 1 base from J, with 10 bases between. CDR1 is SQVTM, CDR2 ANQGSEA, per germline. The CDR3 consists of 12 residues. DNA for the CDR3: TGCAGCGACCGGAGGGCCCAAGAGACCCAGTACTTC. This sequence encodes CSDRRAQETQYF. The complete variable domain, with remaining parts taken from reference TRBV29-1 and TRBJ2-5, reads SAVISQKPSRDICQRGTSLTIQCQVDSQVTMMFWYRQQPGQSLTLIATANQGSEATYESGFVIDKFPISRPNLTFSTLTVSNMSPEDSSIYLCSDRRAQETQYFGPGTRLLVL.